The 21 T cell receptor beta chains presented below share a single source sample, sequenced in a study of regulatory T cells in long-lasting Graves disease (dated by TCRdb to about 2021). The library was produced with multiplex PCR. Reads for this sample came from an Illumina HiSeq 4000. To build TCR beta libraries, CDR3 regions were amplified by Arm-PCR using iRepertoire HTBI primers. TCRdb passed the public sequencing reads through fastp at Q25 and MiXCR, retaining productive beta sequences. Rows are unified per CDR3 protein, each entry keeping the most common DNA and genes. Here the sample has 240,000 or so distinct CDR3 sequences; around 20% occur a single time. Jointly, the top ten make up about 14% of the sample. The time point label for this specimen denotes: newly diagnosed GD, antithyroid drugs for less than 3 months. For both TCR sequencing and RNA sequencing, RNA was extracted from PBMCs in TRIzol.

Sequenced here: peripheral blood mononuclear cells (PBMCs), sampled at new diagnosis, from a patient treated with antithyroid drugs. The receptor source for this set is a female donor with Graves disease.

This rearrangement joins TRBV4-3 to TRBJ2-5, with D uncertain. Trimming left V 3 bases short and J 5 bases short, with 19 bases between. Looked up from germline, CDR1 is LGHNA and CDR2 is YSLEER. This CDR3 comprises 16 residues. The CDR3 DNA is TGCGCCAGCAGCCAGGGCCCCAATCCCCTCGGGGAGACCCAGTACTTC. Protein: CASSQGPNPLGETQYF.

V usage is TRBV20-1 and J usage is TRBJ2-3, with 12 bases identical to TRBD2. The CDR3 is 17 amino acids. CDR1 and CDR2 from the germline V gene are DFQATT and SNEGSKA (reference sequence). The trim removed 6 bases at V and 3 bases at J, leaving 13 bases unmatched. The CDR3 region has the DNA TGCAGTGCGGAGGGGGCTAGCGGGGGGGATATTACAGATACGCAGTATTTT. It codes for CSAEGASGGDITDTQYF.

This clonotype has ten or more counts. The chain has TRBV7-3 and TRBJ2-2; 9 bases line up with TRBD1. The V gene's germline CDR1 is SGHTA and CDR2 FQGTGA. The CDR3 has 16 amino acids. V was pared by 5 bases and J by 6 bases, with 10 bases of the junction left unmatched. The CDR3 coding sequence is TGTGCCAGCAGCCCCATCCCGGGACAGGGCCCCGGGGAGCTGTTTTTT. Its translation is CASSPIPGQGPGELFF. Looking up the rest from reference TRBV7-3 and TRBJ2-2 gives the full variable domain: GAGVSQTPSNKVTEKGKYVELRCDPISGHTALYWYRQSLGQGPEFLIYFQGTGAADDSGLPNDRFFAVRPEGSVSTLKIQRTERGDSAVYLCASSPIPGQGPGELFFGEGSRLTVL.

This clonotype appeared many times. The chain links TRBV12-3 or TRBV12-4 to TRBJ2-2, with 7 bases identical to TRBD1. This CDR3 has 13 residues. V was clipped by 5 bases and J by 6 bases; unmatched bases: 3. As DNA, the CDR3 is TGTGCCAGCAGTAACAGGGGATCCGGGGAGCTGTTTTTT. It specifies CASSNRGSGELFF.

This clonotype was seen ten or more times. This chain links TRBV28 with TRBJ1-2, with TRBD1 as a possible D gene (5 bases). The V end lost 5 bases, the J end lost 7 bases, and 20 bases lay between the germline ends. CDR3 length: 15 residues. Germline V gene lookup returns CDR1 MDHEN and CDR2 SYDVKM. The CDR3 is CASSAQGAGMLGYTF. CDR3 DNA: TGTGCCAGCAGTGCCCAAGGGGCCGGGATGCTTGGCTACACCTTC.

This clonotype has a handful of counts. A read error may account for a junction end that differs from germline. The V gene is TRBV13, the J gene TRBJ2-1, with 8 bases aligning to TRBD2. In germline, CDR1 is PRHDT, CDR2 FYEKMQ (reference sequence). This CDR3 comprises 13 residues. The CDR3 region has the DNA TGCGCCAGCAGCCGCGGGCGGGGGGTAGAGCAGTTCTTC. It encodes CASSRGRGVEQFF.

This clonotype was counted at least ten times. The rearrangement links TRBV11-2 to TRBJ2-2; 7 bases agree with TRBD2. CDR1 SGHAT and CDR2 FQNNGV come from the germline V gene. J lost 4 bases, V lost 2 bases, and 13 bases had no gene match. The CDR3 extends over 18 amino acids. Written as DNA, the CDR3 is TGTGCCAGCAGCTTATCCATCTTGGGACTACCTTCCACCGGGGAGCTGTTTTTT. Translated, it gives CASSLSILGLPSTGELFF.

Note on this clonotype: A read error may be the cause here, since a much bigger clone is one base away. This chain joins TRBV27 and TRBJ2-7; the match to TRBD2 covers 10 bases. This CDR3 has 15 amino acids. The J segment lost 7 bases and the V segment lost 6 bases, leaving 12 bases of the junction unmatched. Germline assignment: CDR1 MNHEY and CDR2 SMNVEV (reference sequence). The CDR3 bases are TGTGCCAGCAGAGAAATAGCGGGAGGTTACGATGAGCAGTACTTC. Translating it yields CASREIAGGYDEQYF.

The sample holds many counts of this clonotype. The chain employs TRBV2 and TRBJ2-1, with TRBD2 matching 10 bases. Trimming took 11 bases from V and 6 from J; bases not matched to a gene: 7. Germline CDR1 and CDR2: SNHLY and FYNNEI. The CDR3 totals 13 residues. CDR3: CADTSGDSNEQFF. The CDR3 nucleotides read TGTGCCGATACTAGCGGGGACTCCAATGAGCAGTTCTTC. The whole variable domain, remainder taken from reference TRBV2 and TRBJ2-1, is EPEVTQTPSHQVTQMGQEVILRCVPISNHLYFYWYRQILGQKVEFLVSFYNNEISEKSEIFDDQFSVERPDGSNFTLKIRSTKLEDSAMYFCADTSGDSNEQFFGPGTRLTVL.

This clonotype was seen at least ten times. The V and J genes are TRBV28 and TRBJ2-7; 11 bases match TRBD2. CDR3 length: 17 residues. Germline V CDR1 and CDR2: MDHEN, SYDVKM. V shed 8 bases, J shed 2 bases, and the junction held 14 bases outside the gene matches. The CDR3 coding sequence is TGTGCCAGCCACACCACGGCGACTAGCGGGACAACCTACGAGCAGTACTTC. It yields the protein CASHTTATSGTTYEQYF.

The CDR3 bases are TGTGCCAGTAGCAGTCGGTTTAGCGGGACCTACGAGCAGTACTTC. It specifies CASSSRFSGTYEQYF. The J gene is TRBJ2-7, the V gene TRBV19; 8 bases map to TRBD2. Germline V gene lookup returns CDR1 LNHDA and CDR2 SQIVND (reference sequence). The CDR3 is 15 residues long. V shed 6 bases, J shed 2 bases, and the junction held 9 bases outside the gene matches.

This clonotype showed up many times. The chain employs TRBV7-2 and TRBJ1-1; TRBD1 agrees at 7 bases. The CDR3 extends over 15 amino acids. V was pared by 5 bases and J by 1 base, with 7 bases of the junction left unmatched. CDR1 and CDR2 from the germline V gene are SGHTA and FQGNSA. The chain's CDR3 is CASSLTGTENTEAFF. The CDR3 nucleotides read TGTGCCAGCAGCCTCACCGGGACAGAGAACACTGAAGCTTTCTTT.

This clonotype was observed at least ten times. This chain connects TRBV5-1 to TRBJ2-7; D is unclear. The germline V and J ends were trimmed by 0 bases and 6 bases, with 19 bases remaining between them. The CDR3 totals 16 residues. Germline CDR1 SGHRS, CDR2 YFSETQ. The CDR3 here is CASSLESGPTRLEQYF. CDR3 DNA: TGCGCCAGCAGCTTGGAGTCTGGCCCCACGAGGCTCGAGCAGTACTTC. Full variable domain (remainder filled in from reference TRBV5-1 and TRBJ2-7): KAGVTQTPRYLIKTRGQQVTLSCSPISGHRSVSWYQQTPGQGLQFLFEYFSETQRNKGNFPGRFSGRQFSNSRSEMNVSTLELGDSALYLCASSLESGPTRLEQYFGPGTRLTVT.

This rearrangement joins TRBV7-9 to TRBJ2-1; D gene ambiguous. Per the germline V gene, CDR1 is SEHNR and CDR2 is FQNEAQ (reference sequence). The CDR3 extends over 12 amino acids. Deletions cut 0 bases from V and 6 bases from J, with 3 bases between. The CDR3, as DNA: TGTGCCAGCAGCTTAGCGTCCAATGAGCAGTTCTTC. Translating it yields CASSLASNEQFF.

This clonotype was seen many times. V gene TRBV12-3 or TRBV12-4 combines with J gene TRBJ2-3, with 9 bases lining up with TRBD1. J was trimmed by 2 bases and V by 3 bases; bases with no gene match: 9. This CDR3 has 17 amino acids. CDR3 sequence: CASSLGVGTGLTDTQYF. CDR3 nucleotide sequence: TGTGCCAGCAGTTTGGGCGTAGGGACAGGGCTCACAGATACGCAGTATTTT.

The rearrangement joins TRBV19 to TRBJ1-2; the D gene is possibly TRBD1 (5 bases). CDR3 length: 15 residues. V lost 5 bases, J lost 4 bases, and 17 bases lay in between. Germline lookup yields CDR1 LNHDA and CDR2 SQIVND (reference sequence). In DNA, the CDR3 is TGTGCCAGTAGTCCAGCGGGGGGAAGAAGCTATGGCTACACCTTC. This codes for CASSPAGGRSYGYTF.

The V gene is TRBV19, the J gene TRBJ2-6; TRBD1 or TRBD2 may be the D gene (5 bases each). The CDR3 runs 16 residues. Between the trimmed V and J ends, which lost 7 bases and 0 bases, there was a span of 13 bases. Per germline, CDR1 LNHDA and CDR2 SQIVND (reference sequence). DNA of the CDR3: TGTGCCAGTACCGGGGACGGAGACTCTGGGGCCAACGTCCTGACTTTC. Protein product: CASTGDGDSGANVLTF.

This clonotype appeared many times. The rearrangement uses TRBV10-3 and TRBJ1-3; D possibly corresponds to TRBD1 (5 bases). CDR3 length: 15 residues. Looked up from germline, CDR1 is ENHRY and CDR2 is SYGVKD. Deletions cut 3 bases from V and 2 bases from J, with 11 bases between. The DNA of the CDR3 is TGTGCCATCAGTGATGGGGGTCTCGCTGGAAACACCATATATTTT. This codes for CAISDGGLAGNTIYF.

On this clonotype itself: It may be a read error: a sequence one base away is much more abundant. CDR3 loop: CASSQGAVNQPQNF. Written as DNA, the CDR3 is TGTGCCAGCTCACAGGGGGCGGTCAATCAGCCCCAGAATTTT. This chain joins TRBV18 and TRBJ1-5, with 7 bases matching TRBD1. The CDR3 has 14 amino acids. CDR1 and CDR2 (germline): KGHSH, LQKENI.

This CDR3 is CASSEDRAYSPLHF. The CDR3, as DNA: TGTGCCAGCAGTGAGGATAGGGCATATTCACCCCTCCACTTT. The V call is TRBV6-2 or TRBV6-3, the J call TRBJ1-6; D gene unclear. Germline values: CDR1 MNHEY, CDR2 SVGEGT. Trimming cost V 5 bases and J 8 bases, with 13 bases left between them. The CDR3 is made up of 14 amino acids.

This clonotype was counted many times. The J gene is TRBJ1-2, the V gene TRBV20-1, with D hard to call. CDR1 is DFQATT and CDR2 is SNEGSKA in the germline V gene (reference sequence). The CDR3 runs 13 residues. The V gene lost 5 bases and the J gene lost 4 bases, with 14 bases spanning the gap. The CDR3 bases are TGCAGTGCTCCGGTTCGGAGTTCCTATGGCTACACCTTC. Translating it yields CSAPVRSSYGYTF.